This entry lists 32 T cell receptor beta chains sequenced from one sample in a study of blood T cell repertoires in COVID-19. Sequencing used immunoSEQ multiplex PCR; TCRdb keeps in-frame clones, though not all of them. The sample holds fewer than 400,000 clones, 85% seen once. Sequencing was performed on peripheral blood. The receptor source for this set is a young woman with acute or convalescent COVID-19.

Only one count was recorded for this clone. J is TRBJ1-2 and V is TRBV29-1, with a possible D match to TRBD1 (5 bases). Trimming took 1 base from V and 5 from J, leaving 17 bases between them. Germline CDR1 SQVTM, CDR2 ANQGSEA. This CDR3 is 15 amino acids long. The CDR3 sequence: CSVEVVAGRFYGYTF. CDR3 bases: TGCAGCGTTGAAGTGGTGGCAGGGAGGTTTTATGGCTACACCTTC. The complete variable domain, with remaining parts taken from reference TRBV29-1 and TRBJ1-2, reads SAVISQKPSRDICQRGTSLTIQCQVDSQVTMMFWYRQQPGQSLTLIATANQGSEATYESGFVIDKFPISRPNLTFSTLTVSNMSPEDSSIYLCSVEVVAGRFYGYTFGSGTRLTVV.

The V call is TRBV29-1, the J call TRBJ2-7; 8 nucleotides line up with TRBD1. This CDR3 is 14 amino acids long. Germline loops: CDR1 SQVTM, CDR2 ANQGSEA. J gave up 0 bases and V 6 bases, and 7 bases lay outside the gene matches. The CDR3: CSVVRQGYSYEQYF. CDR3 bases: TGCAGCGTAGTTAGACAGGGGTACTCCTACGAGCAGTACTTC.

In its sample, this clone was seen a few times. V gene TRBV10-3 combines with J gene TRBJ1-1; tentative D call: TRBD1 (6 bases). The CDR3 is 13 residues long. The V and J ends lost 7 bases and 3 bases respectively, with 12 bases between them. Germline V lookup: CDR1 ENHRY, CDR2 SYGVKD. This CDR3 reads CAINGDTDTEAFF. In DNA form, the CDR3 reads TGTGCCATCAACGGGGACACGGACACTGAAGCTTTCTTT.

This clone appeared a single time. The rearrangement uses TRBV30 and TRBJ2-3; 12 bases are shared with TRBD2. This CDR3 is built from 14 residues. Germline CDR1 and CDR2: GTSNPN and SVGIG (reference sequence). Germline trimming cut 5 bases from V and 2 bases from J; bases unmatched to any gene: 2. This CDR3 is CAWLAGGNTDTQYF. The CDR3 DNA is TGTGCCTGGCTAGCGGGGGGGAACACAGATACGCAGTATTTT.

This clone showed up just once. The chain carries TRBV18 and TRBJ2-1, with D possibly matching TRBD2 (6 bases). V was trimmed by 3 bases and J by 7 bases, leaving 19 bases between them. CDR3 length: 16 residues. Germline CDR1 reads KGHSH; CDR2 reads LQKENI. CDR3 in DNA: TGTGCCAGCTCACCCCAGAAGGCGGGATTAAGAAATGAGCAGTTCTTC. This gives the protein CASSPQKAGLRNEQFF.

The chain is built from TRBV10-3 and TRBJ1-1, with TRBD1 identical over 10 bases. The germline gives CDR1 ENHRY, CDR2 SYGVKD. V was pared by 7 bases and J by 1 base, with 3 bases of the junction left unmatched. This CDR3 is 14 amino acids long. The chain's CDR3 is CAIKGQGENTEAFF. DNA of the CDR3: TGTGCCATCAAAGGACAGGGGGAGAACACTGAAGCTTTCTTT.

This clone came up once. Here the CDR3 DNA reads TGTGCCAGCAGCTTAGGGGACAGGGTCGGTGGCTACACCTTC. Protein sequence: CASSLGDRVGGYTF. This chain joins TRBV11-2 and TRBJ1-2, with 9 positions matching TRBD1. Trimming removed 1 base from V and 7 bases from J; junction bases left unmatched: 4. The germline V gene encodes CDR1 SGHAT and CDR2 FQNNGV. The CDR3 has 14 amino acids.

This CDR3 reads CASSPTTGGGYTF. The CDR3 nucleotides are TGTGCCAGCAGCCCCACCACCGGTGGTGGCTACACCTTC. This chain uses TRBV28 with TRBJ1-2; D gene unclear. This CDR3 contains 13 residues. Looked up from germline, CDR1 is MDHEN and CDR2 is SYDVKM. The ends were cut back, 6 bases at V and 7 bases at J, with 15 bases in the middle.

The CDR3 nucleotides are TGTGCCAGCAGCTTGGGTTTATGGGGCGAAGAGACCCAGTACTTC. Protein sequence: CASSLGLWGEETQYF. The chain carries TRBV11-2 and TRBJ2-5; D may be TRBD1 (5 bases). This CDR3 comprises 15 residues. Trimming left V 3 bases short and J 3 bases short, with 14 bases between. Germline values: CDR1 SGHAT, CDR2 FQNNGV.

This clone was seen a few times. The gene calls are TRBV7-3 and TRBJ2-7, with 7 positions matching TRBD2. The germline V gene encodes CDR1 SGHTA and CDR2 FQGTGA. The CDR3 sequence is 14 residues long. V dropped 5 bases and J dropped 4; count of bases not matched to a gene: 8. The CDR3 nucleotides read TGTGCCAGCAGCCCCTGGGGGAGGGGTTACGAGCAGTACTTC. Protein: CASSPWGRGYEQYF.

This clone came up once. This chain uses TRBV28 with TRBJ2-5; 14 nucleotides agree with TRBD2. Trimming took 5 bases from V and 5 from J; bases not matched to a gene: 7. From germline, CDR1 is MDHEN and CDR2 SYDVKM. The CDR3 extends over 16 amino acids. The CDR3 region has the DNA TGTGCCAGCAGTGCGGGACTAGCGGGAGACAGGGAGACCCAGTACTTC. Translated: CASSAGLAGDRETQYF. Together with reference TRBV28 and TRBJ2-5, the CDR3 gives the full variable domain: DVKVTQSSRYLVKRTGEKVFLECVQDMDHENMFWYRQDPGLGLRLIYFSYDVKMKEKGDIPEGYSVSREKKERFSLILESASTNQTSMYLCASSAGLAGDRETQYFGPGTRLLVL.

This chain links TRBV2 with TRBJ1-1; perhaps TRBD1 as D (5 bases). The CDR3 is 16 amino acids. V lost 3 bases and J 4 bases, leaving 18 bases between the germline ends. Per the germline V gene, CDR1 is SNHLY and CDR2 is FYNNEI. CDR3 loop: CASSEGREGFGTEAFF. For the CDR3, the DNA is TGTGCCAGCAGTGAGGGCAGGGAGGGGTTTGGCACTGAAGCTTTCTTT.

The gene calls are TRBV30 and TRBJ1-1; D ambiguous. The germline gives CDR1 GTSNPN, CDR2 SVGIG (reference sequence). This CDR3 has 14 amino acids. Trimming shortened V by 3 bases and J by 0 bases, and 11 bases separated the two germline ends. The CDR3 loop is CAWRLQVMNTEAFF. The CDR3 nucleotides read TGTGCCTGGAGACTCCAGGTAATGAACACTGAAGCTTTCTTT.

The chain has TRBV6-5 and TRBJ1-5, with D possibly TRBD1 on 6 matching bases. The germline V gene encodes CDR1 MNHEY and CDR2 SVGAGI. V was shortened by 6 bases and J by 7 bases, with 13 bases between the two germline ends. CDR3 length: 13 residues. DNA of the CDR3: TGTGCCAGCAGCTTAAACAGGGACCAGCCCCAGCATTTT. Encoded protein: CASSLNRDQPQHF.

J is TRBJ1-5 and V is TRBV20-1; TRBD1 matches at 9 bases. V lost 3 bases to trimming and J lost 6 bases; unmatched junction nucleotides: 6. The CDR3 is 14 amino acids. Germline lookup yields CDR1 DFQATT and CDR2 SNEGSKA (reference sequence). The CDR3 reads CSASRDREFQPQHF. The CDR3 DNA reads as TGCAGTGCTAGTCGGGACAGGGAGTTTCAGCCCCAGCATTTT.

This chain links TRBV2 with TRBJ1-1, with D possibly being TRBD1 (5 bases). Per the germline V gene, CDR1 is SNHLY and CDR2 is FYNNEI. The CDR3 is 14 residues long. Deletions cut 4 bases from V and 4 bases from J, with 13 bases between. The CDR3 coding sequence is TGTGCCAGCAGTGGCTTTGGGGCGAGCACTGAAGCTTTCTTT. Translated, it gives CASSGFGASTEAFF.

This sequence joins TRBV19 and TRBJ1-5; D might be TRBD1 (6 bases). CDR3 length equals 15 residues. The germline V gene has CDR1 LNHDA and CDR2 SQIVND (reference sequence). Deletions cut 5 bases from V and 6 bases from J, with 17 bases between. The CDR3 DNA is TGTGCCAGTAGTTCGGGGGGCGGTTTTGGTCAGCCCCAGCATTTT. Residues: CASSSGGGFGQPQHF.

V gene TRBV24-1 combines with J gene TRBJ2-7; a possible D gene is TRBD2 (6 bases). The CDR3 extends over 12 amino acids. Germline lookup yields CDR1 KGHDR and CDR2 SFDVKD. The V gene lost 9 bases and the J gene lost 3 bases, with 11 bases spanning the gap. The CDR3, as DNA: TGTGCCACCTCGGGAGCGAACTACGAGCAGTACTTC. Translated: CATSGANYEQYF.

The chain is built from TRBV5-1 and TRBJ2-7, with no clear D. This CDR3 is built from 11 residues. From germline, CDR1 is SGHRS and CDR2 YFSETQ. Trimming took 5 bases from V and 0 from J, leaving 3 bases between them. The CDR3 reads CASRSSYEQYF. The DNA for the CDR3 is TGCGCCAGCAGGAGCTCCTACGAGCAGTACTTC. Full variable domain (remainder filled in from reference TRBV5-1 and TRBJ2-7): KAGVTQTPRYLIKTRGQQVTLSCSPISGHRSVSWYQQTPGQGLQFLFEYFSETQRNKGNFPGRFSGRQFSNSRSEMNVSTLELGDSALYLCASRSSYEQYFGPGTRLTVT.

This chain uses TRBV28 with TRBJ2-4; 8 bases match TRBD1. The CDR3 loop spans 15 amino acids. With 6 bases clipped from V and 0 bases from J, the junction kept 4 bases outside the gene matches. The germline gives CDR1 MDHEN, CDR2 SYDVKM. CDR3 amino acids: CASRGQALAKNIQYF. The CDR3 DNA follows: TGTGCCAGCAGGGGACAGGCCCTAGCCAAAAACATTCAGTACTTC.

The chain couples TRBV11-2 to TRBJ1-6; D is possibly TRBD1 (6 bases). Germline CDR1 SGHAT, CDR2 FQNNGV. Trimming stripped 5 bases from V and 5 bases from J, with 10 bases between. The CDR3 length is 14 residues. The CDR3 DNA reads TGTGCCAGCAGCCGTACAGGGAATAATTCACCCCTCCACTTT. This codes for CASSRTGNNSPLHF.

J is TRBJ2-5 and V is TRBV24-1, with no clear D. This CDR3 comprises 13 residues. Trimming took 2 bases from V and 9 from J, leaving 12 bases between them. The germline CDR1 and CDR2 sequences are KGHDR and SFDVKD. CDR3 residues: CATSDSREKPQYF. CDR3 DNA sequence: TGTGCCACCAGTGATTCCCGAGAGAAACCCCAGTACTTC.

This clone was found once. The rearrangement joins TRBV9 to TRBJ1-2; D is unclear. The V end lost 0 bases, the J end lost 8 bases, and 8 bases lay between the germline ends. The V gene's germline CDR1 is SGDLS and CDR2 YYNGEE. This CDR3 is 12 amino acids long. CDR3 nucleotides: TGTGCCAGCAGCGTAGGTGGAGCCGGCTACACCTTC. Translation: CASSVGGAGYTF.

This chain uses TRBV28 with TRBJ2-7, with 8 bases aligning to TRBD1. CDR1 and CDR2 (germline): MDHEN, SYDVKM. The V and J ends lost 7 bases and 3 bases, in that order; junction bases with no gene match: 8. The CDR3 runs to 14 residues. DNA for the CDR3: TGTGCCAGCAAAGCACAGGGGGAAGGCTACGAGCAGTACTTC. It encodes CASKAQGEGYEQYF. The variable domain in full, completed from reference TRBV28 and TRBJ2-7, reads DVKVTQSSRYLVKRTGEKVFLECVQDMDHENMFWYRQDPGLGLRLIYFSYDVKMKEKGDIPEGYSVSREKKERFSLILESASTNQTSMYLCASKAQGEGYEQYFGPGTRLTVT.

This clone was detected once. The rearrangement uses TRBV6-6 and TRBJ1-1, with D possibly being TRBD1 (6 bases). Trimming removed 3 bases from V and 4 bases from J, with 12 bases in between. From germline, CDR1 is MNHNY and CDR2 SVGAGI (reference sequence). The CDR3 runs to 14 residues. The CDR3 protein is CASSYSPGATEAFF. Here the CDR3 DNA reads TGTGCCAGCAGTTATTCTCCAGGGGCCACTGAAGCTTTCTTT.

The rearrangement links TRBV11-1 to TRBJ1-2; no firm D call. The CDR3 length is 13 residues. V lost 3 bases, J lost 1 base, and 6 bases lay in between. Germline CDR1 and CDR2: SGHAT and FQDESV (reference sequence). The CDR3 here is CASSFASNYGYTF. The CDR3 DNA is TGTGCCAGCAGCTTCGCCAGTAACTATGGCTACACCTTC.

Only a few counts were recorded for this clone. The CDR3 sequence: CASSIFGDSSYNEQFF. CDR3 sequence (DNA): TGTGCCAGTAGTATATTCGGGGATAGCTCCTACAATGAGCAGTTCTTC. The chain links TRBV19 to TRBJ2-1, with D perhaps TRBD2 (5 bases). Trimming left V 2 bases short and J 0 bases short, with 11 bases between. CDR1 LNHDA and CDR2 SQIVND come from the germline V gene (reference sequence). The CDR3 is 16 residues long.

V usage is TRBV6-5 and J usage is TRBJ1-5, with D possibly matching TRBD1 (5 bases). CDR1 and CDR2 (germline): MNHEY, SVGAGI. This CDR3 has 16 amino acids. V was clipped by 3 bases and J by 9 bases, with 21 bases between them. The CDR3 coding sequence is TGTGCCAGCAGTTATGGGGCCGTTTCCTCGTTTCGGCCCCAGCATTTT. It is translated as CASSYGAVSSFRPQHF.

This chain joins TRBV5-4 and TRBJ1-6; 9 bases agree with TRBD1. CDR3 length: 14 residues. Germline CDR1 SGHNT, CDR2 YYREEE (reference sequence). Trimming took 4 bases from V and 10 from J; bases not matched to a gene: 6. The DNA for the CDR3 is TGTGCCAGCAGCCTGGACAGGGGAGACTCACCCCTCCACTTT. This sequence encodes CASSLDRGDSPLHF.

The chain employs TRBV25-1 and TRBJ2-2, with 11 bases aligning to TRBD2. The CDR3 is 15 amino acids. The V and J ends lost 3 bases and 4 bases, in that order; junction bases with no gene match: 1. Germline assignment: CDR1 MGHDK and CDR2 SYGVNS. Here the CDR3 reads CASSEGLAATGELFF. Written as DNA, the CDR3 is TGTGCCAGCAGTGAGGGACTAGCGGCCACCGGGGAGCTGTTTTTT.

The chain carries TRBV5-5 and TRBJ2-7, with a tentative D call TRBD2 (5 bases). V dropped 3 bases and J dropped 6 bases, with 19 bases sitting between them. The length of the CDR3 is 15 residues. Per germline, CDR1 SGHKS and CDR2 YYEKEE (reference sequence). Here the CDR3 reads CASSSLGVFGGEQYF. CDR3 sequence (DNA): TGTGCCAGCAGCTCCCTCGGGGTGTTCGGTGGCGAGCAGTACTTC.

The chain couples TRBV7-3 to TRBJ1-1; TRBD1 matches 8 bases. Per germline, CDR1 SGHTA and CDR2 FQGTGA. Losses at the gene ends were 5 bases for V and 1 base for J; bases not matched to a gene: 3. The CDR3 has 14 amino acids. CDR3 nucleotide sequence: TGTGCCAGCAGCGACGGGACAGGGAACACTGAAGCTTTCTTT. Its protein is CASSDGTGNTEAFF.